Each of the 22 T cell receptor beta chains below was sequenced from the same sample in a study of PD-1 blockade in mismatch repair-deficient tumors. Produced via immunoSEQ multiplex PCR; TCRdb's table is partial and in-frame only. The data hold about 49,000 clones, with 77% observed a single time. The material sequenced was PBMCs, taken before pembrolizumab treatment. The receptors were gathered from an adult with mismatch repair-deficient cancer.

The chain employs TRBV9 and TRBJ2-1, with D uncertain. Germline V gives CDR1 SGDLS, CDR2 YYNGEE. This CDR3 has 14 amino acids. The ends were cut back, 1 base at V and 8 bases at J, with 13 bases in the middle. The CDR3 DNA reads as TGTGCCAGCAGCGTATTTGCAAGTGTGGATGAGCAGTTCTTC. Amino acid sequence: CASSVFASVDEQFF.

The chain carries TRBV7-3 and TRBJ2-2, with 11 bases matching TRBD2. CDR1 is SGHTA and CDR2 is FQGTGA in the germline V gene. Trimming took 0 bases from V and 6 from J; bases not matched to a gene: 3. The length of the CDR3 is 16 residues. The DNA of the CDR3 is TGTGCCAGCAGCTTAACGAGGACTAGCGGGTCCGGGGAGCTGTTTTTT. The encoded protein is CASSLTRTSGSGELFF.

CDR3 bases: TGTGCCAGCAGCAAAGACAGGGGGACCAGCAATCAGCCCCAGCATTTT. Its protein is CASSKDRGTSNQPQHF. V is TRBV5-5 and J is TRBJ1-5, with 9 bases matching TRBD1. The CDR3 covers 16 residues. The V gene's germline CDR1 is SGHKS and CDR2 YYEKEE (reference sequence). Losses at the gene ends were 4 bases for V and 1 base for J; bases not matched to a gene: 6. Drawing the rest from reference TRBV5-5 and TRBJ1-5, the complete variable domain is DAGVTQSPTHLIKTRGQQVTLRCSPISGHKSVSWYQQVLGQGPQFIFQYYEKEERGRGNFPDRFSARQFPNYSSELNVNALLLGDSALYLCASSKDRGTSNQPQHFGDGTRLSIL.

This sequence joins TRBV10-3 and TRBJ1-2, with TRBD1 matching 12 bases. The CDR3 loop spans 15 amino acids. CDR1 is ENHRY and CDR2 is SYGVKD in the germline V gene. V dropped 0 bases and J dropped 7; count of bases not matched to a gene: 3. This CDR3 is CAISESGTGGVGYTF. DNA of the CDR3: TGTGCCATCAGTGAGTCCGGGACAGGGGGCGTTGGCTACACCTTC.

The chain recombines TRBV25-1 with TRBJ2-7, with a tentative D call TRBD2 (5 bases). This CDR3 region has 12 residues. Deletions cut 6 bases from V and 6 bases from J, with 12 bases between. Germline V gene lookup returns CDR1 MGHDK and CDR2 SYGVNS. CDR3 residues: CASRGDNREQYF. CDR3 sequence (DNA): TGTGCCAGCAGGGGAGACAATCGCGAGCAGTACTTC.

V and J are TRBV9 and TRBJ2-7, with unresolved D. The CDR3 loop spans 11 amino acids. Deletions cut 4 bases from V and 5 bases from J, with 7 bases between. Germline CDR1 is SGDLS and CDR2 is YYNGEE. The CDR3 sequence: CASSSSDEQYF. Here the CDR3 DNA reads TGTGCCAGCAGCTCTTCGGACGAGCAGTACTTC.

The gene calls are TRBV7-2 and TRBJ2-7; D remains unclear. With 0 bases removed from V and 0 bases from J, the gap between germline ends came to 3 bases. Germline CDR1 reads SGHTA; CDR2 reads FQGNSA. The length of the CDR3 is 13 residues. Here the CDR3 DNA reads TGTGCCAGCAGCTTAGCGCTCTCCTACGAGCAGTACTTC. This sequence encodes CASSLALSYEQYF.

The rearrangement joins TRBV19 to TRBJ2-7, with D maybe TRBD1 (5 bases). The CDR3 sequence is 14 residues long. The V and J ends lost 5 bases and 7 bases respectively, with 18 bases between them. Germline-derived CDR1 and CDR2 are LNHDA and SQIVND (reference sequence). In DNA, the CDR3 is TGTGCCAGTAGTTCACAGGCTGATGCGGTTGAGCAGTACTTC. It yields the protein CASSSQADAVEQYF.

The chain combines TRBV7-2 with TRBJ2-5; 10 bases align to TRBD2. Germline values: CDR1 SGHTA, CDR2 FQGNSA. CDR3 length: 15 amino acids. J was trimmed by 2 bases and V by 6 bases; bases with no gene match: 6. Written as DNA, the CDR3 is TGTGCCAGCAGTTCTAGCGGGAGCCGACAAGAGACCCAGTACTTC. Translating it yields CASSSSGSRQETQYF.

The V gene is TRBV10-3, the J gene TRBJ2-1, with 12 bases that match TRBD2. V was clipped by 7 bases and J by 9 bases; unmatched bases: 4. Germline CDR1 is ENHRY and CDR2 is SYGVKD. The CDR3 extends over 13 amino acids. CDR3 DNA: TGTGCCATCACCCTAGCGGGGGGGGGTGAGCAGTTCTTC. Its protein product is CAITLAGGGEQFF.

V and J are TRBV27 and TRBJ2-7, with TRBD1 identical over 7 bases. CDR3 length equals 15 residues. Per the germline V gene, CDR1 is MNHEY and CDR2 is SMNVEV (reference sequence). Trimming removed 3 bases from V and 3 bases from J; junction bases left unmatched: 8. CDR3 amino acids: CASSFSDRERYEQYF. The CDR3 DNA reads TGTGCCAGCAGTTTTTCCGACAGGGAGCGCTACGAGCAGTACTTC.

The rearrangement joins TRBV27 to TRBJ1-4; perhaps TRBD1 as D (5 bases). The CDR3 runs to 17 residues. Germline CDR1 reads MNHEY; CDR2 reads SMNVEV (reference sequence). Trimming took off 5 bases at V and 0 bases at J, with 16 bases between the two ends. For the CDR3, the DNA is TGTGCCAGCAGTCCCAGGTCAGGGCCCGCAACTAATGAAAAACTGTTTTTT. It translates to CASSPRSGPATNEKLFF.

The CDR3 loop reads CASSSMHSSNEQFF. CDR3 DNA sequence: TGTGCCAGCAGCTCTATGCACAGCTCCAATGAGCAGTTCTTC. This sequence joins TRBV7-2 and TRBJ2-1, with D unclear. The ends were cut back, 4 bases at V and 6 bases at J, with 13 bases in the middle. This CDR3 contains 14 residues. CDR1 and CDR2 from the germline V gene are SGHTA and FQGNSA.

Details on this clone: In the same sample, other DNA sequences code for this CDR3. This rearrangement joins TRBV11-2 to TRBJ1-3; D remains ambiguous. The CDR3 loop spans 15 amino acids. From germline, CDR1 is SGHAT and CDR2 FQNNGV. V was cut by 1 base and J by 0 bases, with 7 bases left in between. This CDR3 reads CASSLGLSSGNTIYF. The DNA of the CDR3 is TGTGCCAGCAGCTTAGGTCTGAGCTCTGGAAACACCATATATTTT.

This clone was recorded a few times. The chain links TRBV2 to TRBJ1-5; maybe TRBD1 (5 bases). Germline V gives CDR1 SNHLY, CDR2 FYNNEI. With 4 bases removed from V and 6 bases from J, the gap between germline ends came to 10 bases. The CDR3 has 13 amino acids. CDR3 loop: CASSGDSRQPQHF. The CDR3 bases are TGTGCCAGCAGTGGAGACAGTCGTCAGCCCCAGCATTTT.

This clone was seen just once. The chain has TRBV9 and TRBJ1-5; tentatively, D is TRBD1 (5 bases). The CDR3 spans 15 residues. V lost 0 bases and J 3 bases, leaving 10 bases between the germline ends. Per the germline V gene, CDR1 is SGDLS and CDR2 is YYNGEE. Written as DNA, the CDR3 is TGTGCCAGCAGCGTAGACTGGGGGGTCAATCAGCCCCAGCATTTT. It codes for CASSVDWGVNQPQHF.

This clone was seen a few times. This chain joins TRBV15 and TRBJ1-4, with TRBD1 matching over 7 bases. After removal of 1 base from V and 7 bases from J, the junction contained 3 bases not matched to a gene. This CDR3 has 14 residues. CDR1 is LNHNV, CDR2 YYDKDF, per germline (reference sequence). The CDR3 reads CATSRGTGPEKLFF. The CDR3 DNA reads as TGTGCCACCAGCAGAGGGACAGGTCCTGAAAAACTGTTTTTT. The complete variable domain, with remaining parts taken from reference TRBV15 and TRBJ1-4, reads DAMVIQNPRYQVTQFGKPVTLSCSQTLNHNVMYWYQQKSSQAPKLLFHYYDKDFNNEADTPDNFQSRRPNTSFCFLDIRSPGLGDTAMYLCATSRGTGPEKLFFGSGTQLSVL.

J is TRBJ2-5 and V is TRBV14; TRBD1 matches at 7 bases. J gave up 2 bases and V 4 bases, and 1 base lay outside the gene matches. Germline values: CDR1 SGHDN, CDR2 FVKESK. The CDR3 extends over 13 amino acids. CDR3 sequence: CASSLQGQETQYF. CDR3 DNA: TGTGCCAGCAGCCTACAGGGGCAAGAGACCCAGTACTTC.

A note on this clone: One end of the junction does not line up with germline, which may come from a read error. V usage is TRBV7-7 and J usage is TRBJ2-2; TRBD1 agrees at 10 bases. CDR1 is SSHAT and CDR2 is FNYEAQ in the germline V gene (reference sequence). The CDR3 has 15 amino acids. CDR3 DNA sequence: TGTGCTAGCAGTCCGGGACAGGGGCACACCGGGGAGCTGTTTTTT. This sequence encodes CASSPGQGHTGELFF.

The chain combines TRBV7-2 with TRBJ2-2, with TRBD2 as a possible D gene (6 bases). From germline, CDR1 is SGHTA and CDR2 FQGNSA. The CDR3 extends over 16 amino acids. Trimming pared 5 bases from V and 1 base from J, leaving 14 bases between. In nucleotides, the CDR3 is TGTGCCAGCAGCCGAAGGAGTAGCGGGAACACCGGGGAGCTGTTTTTT. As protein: CASSRRSSGNTGELFF.

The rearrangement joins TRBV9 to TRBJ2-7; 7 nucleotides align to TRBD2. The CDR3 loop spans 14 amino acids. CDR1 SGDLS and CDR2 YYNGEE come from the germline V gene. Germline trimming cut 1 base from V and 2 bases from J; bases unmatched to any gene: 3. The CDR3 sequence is CASSVLADAYEQYF. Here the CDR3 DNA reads TGTGCCAGCAGCGTACTAGCGGACGCCTACGAGCAGTACTTC.

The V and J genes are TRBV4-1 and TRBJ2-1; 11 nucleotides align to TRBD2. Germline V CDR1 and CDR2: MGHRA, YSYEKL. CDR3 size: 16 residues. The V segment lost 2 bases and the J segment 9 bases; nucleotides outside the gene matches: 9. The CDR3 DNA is TGCGCCAGCAGCCAACCCCCGGGACTAGCGGTTATTGAGCAGTTCTTC. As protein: CASSQPPGLAVIEQFF.